These T cell receptor beta chains were read from a single sample in a study of T cell responses to AZD1222 COVID-19 vaccine. Libraries were prepared by immunoSEQ multiplex PCR; TCRdb keeps only in-frame clonotypes and omits some of them. The table has 15,000 to 20,000 clones, roughly 76% seen once. This material consisted of peripheral blood, taken 28 days after the second AZD1222 dose. These receptors originate from an adult who received the AZD1222 COVID-19 vaccine. Each CDR3 is given with its conserved first and last residue. The D gene is left open where the match is weak. Clone size, where shown, is once, few, many, or a class for clones that have expanded.

cdr3_aa: CSVVAGGSNTGELFF
cdr3_nt: TGCAGCGTTGTGGCGGGAGGCTCGAACACCGGGGAGCTGTTTTTT
d_call: TRBD2
cdr3_length: 15
v_call: TRBV29-1
j_call: TRBJ2-2
clone_size: -

cdr3_aa: CASSIGALLSGNTIYF
cdr3_nt: TGTGCCAGTAGTATCGGGGCGCTCCTCTCTGGAAACACCATATATTTT
d_call: -
cdr3_length: 16
v_call: TRBV19
j_call: TRBJ1-3
clone_size: -

cdr3_aa: CASRAGGFEQYF
cdr3_nt: TGTGCCAGCAGAGCTGGAGGTTTTGAGCAGTACTTC
d_call: -
cdr3_length: 12
v_call: TRBV6-6
j_call: TRBJ2-7
clone_size: -

cdr3_aa: CASSLTGLAGVTDTQYF
cdr3_nt: TGTGCCAGCAGCTTAACGGGGCTAGCGGGAGTTACAGATACGCAGTATTTT
d_call: TRBD2
cdr3_length: 17
v_call: TRBV7-3
j_call: TRBJ2-3
clone_size: -

cdr3_aa: CSVPTGGHGYTF
cdr3_nt: TGCAGCGTACCAACAGGGGGCCATGGCTACACCTTC
d_call: TRBD1
cdr3_length: 12
v_call: TRBV29-1
j_call: TRBJ1-2
clone_size: -

cdr3_aa: CASSQILGQGGDYGYTF
cdr3_nt: TGTGCCAGCAGCCAGATTCTAGGGCAGGGAGGTGACTATGGCTACACCTTC
d_call: -
cdr3_length: 17
v_call: TRBV11-3
j_call: TRBJ1-2
clone_size: -

cdr3_aa: CASSLRVREEAFF
cdr3_nt: TGTGCCAGCAGCTTGCGGGTAAGGGAGGAAGCTTTCTTT
d_call: -
cdr3_length: 13
v_call: TRBV5-6
j_call: TRBJ1-1
clone_size: -

cdr3_aa: CASSRTGTGELFF
cdr3_nt: TGTGCCAGCAGCCGGACGGGCACCGGGGAGCTGTTTTTT
d_call: -
cdr3_length: 13
v_call: TRBV6-5
j_call: TRBJ2-2
clone_size: -

cdr3_aa: CASILTSGGTTEAFF
cdr3_nt: TGTGCCAGCATTCTAACATCGGGGGGTACCACTGAAGCTTTCTTT
d_call: -
cdr3_length: 15
v_call: TRBV6-5
j_call: TRBJ1-1
clone_size: -

cdr3_aa: CASSPLASGGGEQFF
cdr3_nt: TGTGCCAGCTCACCATTGGCTAGCGGGGGAGGTGAGCAGTTCTTC
d_call: TRBD2
cdr3_length: 15
v_call: TRBV18
j_call: TRBJ2-1
clone_size: once

cdr3_aa: CASKPGQGVLYF
cdr3_nt: TGCGCCAGCAAGCCGGGACAGGGGGTTTTGTACTTC
d_call: TRBD1
cdr3_length: 12
v_call: TRBV5-1
j_call: TRBJ2-7
clone_size: -

cdr3_aa: CASSPGALSSGANVLTF
cdr3_nt: TGTGCCAGCAGCCCAGGGGCCCTAAGCTCTGGGGCCAACGTCCTGACTTTC
d_call: -
cdr3_length: 17
v_call: TRBV5-4
j_call: TRBJ2-6
clone_size: -

cdr3_aa: CASSFGAPGEQYF
cdr3_nt: TGCGCCAGCAGCTTTGGAGCGCCCGGCGAGCAGTACTTC
d_call: -
cdr3_length: 13
v_call: TRBV5-1
j_call: TRBJ2-7
clone_size: -

cdr3_aa: CASSLTWTGGNYGYTF
cdr3_nt: TGTGCCAGCAGCTTAACTTGGACAGGGGGCAACTATGGCTACACCTTC
d_call: TRBD1
cdr3_length: 16
v_call: TRBV5-8
j_call: TRBJ1-2
clone_size: -

cdr3_aa: CASGVDPLLNEQYF
cdr3_nt: TGTGCCAGCGGAGTCGACCCTCTATTGAACGAGCAGTACTTC
d_call: -
cdr3_length: 14
v_call: TRBV7-2
j_call: TRBJ2-7
clone_size: -

cdr3_aa: CASIRAGGSYEQYF
cdr3_nt: TGTGCCAGCATCCGAGCGGGGGGCTCCTACGAGCAGTACTTC
d_call: TRBD2
cdr3_length: 14
v_call: TRBV5-6
j_call: TRBJ2-7
clone_size: once

cdr3_aa: CAWGVSHNQPQHF
cdr3_nt: TGTGCCTGGGGAGTTAGTCACAATCAGCCCCAGCATTTT
d_call: -
cdr3_length: 13
v_call: TRBV30
j_call: TRBJ1-5
clone_size: -

cdr3_aa: CASSVQGGRNYGYTF
cdr3_nt: TGTGCCAGCAGCGTTCAGGGAGGTCGCAACTATGGCTACACCTTC
d_call: -
cdr3_length: 15
v_call: TRBV9
j_call: TRBJ1-2
clone_size: -

cdr3_aa: CSVRDGRNTEAFF
cdr3_nt: TGCAGCGTGCGGGACGGGCGGAACACTGAAGCTTTCTTT
d_call: -
cdr3_length: 13
v_call: TRBV29-1
j_call: TRBJ1-1
clone_size: -

cdr3_aa: CAWSVPFGRRGTEAFF
cdr3_nt: TGTGCCTGGAGTGTACCTTTCGGCAGGAGGGGGACTGAAGCTTTCTTT
d_call: -
cdr3_length: 16
v_call: TRBV30
j_call: TRBJ1-1
clone_size: -

cdr3_aa: CASSGLGGDGSPLHF
cdr3_nt: TGTGCCAGCAGCGGATTGGGGGGCGACGGATCACCCCTCCACTTT
d_call: -
cdr3_length: 15
v_call: TRBV7-9
j_call: TRBJ1-6
clone_size: -

cdr3_aa: CASSRSSTDTQYF
cdr3_nt: TGTGCCAGCAGTCGCTCTAGCACAGATACGCAGTATTTT
d_call: -
cdr3_length: 13
v_call: TRBV7-7
j_call: TRBJ2-3
clone_size: -

cdr3_aa: CASSFIWVSKGTEAFF
cdr3_nt: TGTGCCAGCAGCTTCATCTGGGTGTCAAAAGGCACTGAAGCTTTCTTT
d_call: -
cdr3_length: 16
v_call: TRBV7-9
j_call: TRBJ1-1
clone_size: -

cdr3_aa: CASAGQGLYNEQFF
cdr3_nt: TGTGCCAGCGCGGGACAGGGGCTTTACAATGAGCAGTTCTTC
d_call: TRBD1
cdr3_length: 14
v_call: TRBV19
j_call: TRBJ2-1
clone_size: few

cdr3_aa: CASSLGLDSPLHF
cdr3_nt: TGTGCCAGCAGTTTGGGTTTGGACTCACCCCTCCACTTT
d_call: -
cdr3_length: 13
v_call: TRBV6-6
j_call: TRBJ1-6
clone_size: -

cdr3_aa: CASSLVAGMVQETQYF
cdr3_nt: TGCGCCAGCAGCTTGGTTGCGGGTATGGTGCAGGAGACCCAGTACTTC
d_call: -
cdr3_length: 16
v_call: TRBV5-1
j_call: TRBJ2-5
clone_size: -

cdr3_aa: CASSQDMGLGEQFF
cdr3_nt: TGCGCCAGCAGCCAAGATATGGGGCTGGGCGAGCAGTTCTTC
d_call: -
cdr3_length: 14
v_call: TRBV4-3
j_call: TRBJ2-1
clone_size: -

cdr3_aa: CASSLEEGHGYTF
cdr3_nt: TGTGCCAGCAGCTTGGAGGAGGGTCATGGCTACACCTTC
d_call: -
cdr3_length: 13
v_call: TRBV5-4
j_call: TRBJ1-2
clone_size: -

cdr3_aa: CASRPLTRGFPNSPLHF
cdr3_nt: TGCGCCAGCAGACCTCTCACTAGAGGTTTCCCGAATTCACCCCTCCACTTT
d_call: -
cdr3_length: 17
v_call: TRBV5-1
j_call: TRBJ1-6
clone_size: once

cdr3_aa: CASSNDPTDTQYF
cdr3_nt: TGTGCCAGCAGCAATGACCCGACCGATACGCAGTATTTT
d_call: -
cdr3_length: 13
v_call: TRBV7-9
j_call: TRBJ2-3
clone_size: -

cdr3_aa: CAWISGEYGGYTF
cdr3_nt: TGTGCCTGGATCTCAGGGGAATATGGTGGCTACACCTTC
d_call: -
cdr3_length: 13
v_call: TRBV30
j_call: TRBJ1-2
clone_size: once

cdr3_aa: CAWRGPGEKLFF
cdr3_nt: TGTGCCTGGAGAGGACCTGGGGAAAAACTGTTTTTT
d_call: -
cdr3_length: 12
v_call: TRBV30
j_call: TRBJ1-4
clone_size: -

cdr3_aa: CASSFVGGRREQYF
cdr3_nt: TGTGCCAGCAGCTTTGTAGGGGGTCGTAGGGAGCAGTACTTC
d_call: -
cdr3_length: 14
v_call: TRBV5-5
j_call: TRBJ2-7
clone_size: -

cdr3_aa: CASSSGMNTEAFF
cdr3_nt: TGTGCCAGCAGTTCAGGGATGAACACTGAAGCTTTCTTT
d_call: -
cdr3_length: 13
v_call: TRBV12-3/TRBV12-4
j_call: TRBJ1-1
clone_size: -

cdr3_aa: CASSPGQGAGGYTF
cdr3_nt: TGTGCCAGCAGCCCGGGACAGGGGGCAGGTGGCTACACCTTC
d_call: TRBD1
cdr3_length: 14
v_call: TRBV9
j_call: TRBJ1-2
clone_size: -

cdr3_aa: CASSLVRSNEQYF
cdr3_nt: TGTGCCAGCAGCTTAGTACGGTCCAACGAGCAGTACTTC
d_call: -
cdr3_length: 13
v_call: TRBV11-2
j_call: TRBJ2-7
clone_size: -

cdr3_aa: CASSSDTLGGEAFF
cdr3_nt: TGCGCCAGCAGCTCTGATACCCTCGGCGGTGAAGCTTTCTTT
d_call: -
cdr3_length: 14
v_call: TRBV5-1
j_call: TRBJ1-1
clone_size: -

cdr3_aa: CASSLVGGKNTEAFF
cdr3_nt: TGCGCCAGCAGCTTGGTTGGGGGTAAGAACACTGAAGCTTTCTTT
d_call: -
cdr3_length: 15
v_call: TRBV5-1
j_call: TRBJ1-1
clone_size: few

cdr3_aa: CASRSVAYEQYF
cdr3_nt: TGTGCCAGCAGGAGTGTTGCCTACGAGCAGTACTTC
d_call: -
cdr3_length: 12
v_call: TRBV12-3/TRBV12-4
j_call: TRBJ2-7
clone_size: -

cdr3_aa: CASSQVGRGYSNQPQHF
cdr3_nt: TGCGCCAGCAGCCAAGTGGGGAGGGGGTATAGCAATCAGCCCCAGCATTTT
d_call: -
cdr3_length: 17
v_call: TRBV4-1
j_call: TRBJ1-5
clone_size: -

cdr3_aa: CAISEGQGAGTGELFF
cdr3_nt: TGTGCCATCAGTGAAGGGCAGGGGGCAGGCACCGGGGAGCTGTTTTTT
d_call: TRBD1
cdr3_length: 16
v_call: TRBV10-3
j_call: TRBJ2-2
clone_size: once

cdr3_aa: CAFRDRANYGYTF
cdr3_nt: TGTGCCTTCCGGGACAGGGCTAACTATGGCTACACCTTC
d_call: TRBD1
cdr3_length: 13
v_call: TRBV30
j_call: TRBJ1-2
clone_size: -

cdr3_aa: CASSFRTAPTYEQYF
cdr3_nt: TGTGCCAGCAGCTTCCGGACAGCTCCGACCTACGAGCAGTACTTC
d_call: -
cdr3_length: 15
v_call: TRBV7-2
j_call: TRBJ2-7
clone_size: -

cdr3_aa: CASSLMYGAEAFF
cdr3_nt: TGTGCCAGCAGCCTCATGTACGGCGCTGAAGCTTTCTTT
d_call: -
cdr3_length: 13
v_call: TRBV14
j_call: TRBJ1-1
clone_size: few

cdr3_aa: CASSERVRNNNEQFF
cdr3_nt: TGTGCCAGCAGTGAACGGGTGAGAAACAACAATGAGCAGTTCTTC
d_call: -
cdr3_length: 15
v_call: TRBV6-1
j_call: TRBJ2-1
clone_size: few

cdr3_aa: CASSPLAEQFF
cdr3_nt: TGTGCCAGCAGTCCACTAGCGGAGCAGTTCTTC
d_call: TRBD2
cdr3_length: 11
v_call: TRBV2
j_call: TRBJ2-1
clone_size: -

cdr3_aa: CASSLQGAETQYF
cdr3_nt: TGCGCCAGCAGCTTACAGGGGGCAGAGACCCAGTACTTC
d_call: TRBD1
cdr3_length: 13
v_call: TRBV5-1
j_call: TRBJ2-5
clone_size: -

cdr3_aa: CSVEEVGLAGQYF
cdr3_nt: TGCAGCGTTGAAGAAGTAGGACTAGCGGGACAGTACTTC
d_call: TRBD2
cdr3_length: 13
v_call: TRBV29-1
j_call: TRBJ2-7
clone_size: -

cdr3_aa: CASKDRTGSPLHF
cdr3_nt: TGCGCCAGCAAGGACAGGACAGGATCACCCCTCCACTTT
d_call: TRBD1
cdr3_length: 13
v_call: TRBV5-1
j_call: TRBJ1-6
clone_size: -

cdr3_aa: CASSFGQGGRNEQFF
cdr3_nt: TGTGCCAGCAGCTTTGGCCAGGGGGGCCGCAATGAGCAGTTCTTC
d_call: -
cdr3_length: 15
v_call: TRBV7-2
j_call: TRBJ2-1
clone_size: -

cdr3_aa: CAIKKTSGETQYF
cdr3_nt: TGTGCCATCAAGAAGACTAGCGGGGAGACCCAGTACTTC
d_call: TRBD2
cdr3_length: 13
v_call: TRBV10-3
j_call: TRBJ2-5
clone_size: -

cdr3_aa: CASSTDGVQGYTF
cdr3_nt: TGTGCCAGCAGCACAGATGGGGTGCAAGGCTACACCTTC
d_call: -
cdr3_length: 13
v_call: TRBV7-9
j_call: TRBJ1-2
clone_size: -

cdr3_aa: CASSPGAGGSYEQYF
cdr3_nt: TGTGCCAGCAGCCCAGGCGCAGGGGGCTCCTACGAGCAGTACTTC
d_call: TRBD1
cdr3_length: 15
v_call: TRBV7-3
j_call: TRBJ2-7
clone_size: -

cdr3_aa: CASSLAGDSGNTIYF
cdr3_nt: TGCGCCAGCAGCTTGGCCGGGGACTCTGGAAACACCATATATTTT
d_call: -
cdr3_length: 15
v_call: TRBV5-1
j_call: TRBJ1-3
clone_size: -

cdr3_aa: CASSFTPRQSLYEAFF
cdr3_nt: TGTGCCAGCAGTTTCACCCCTAGACAGTCTCTTTATGAAGCTTTCTTT
d_call: -
cdr3_length: 16
v_call: TRBV27
j_call: TRBJ1-1
clone_size: -

cdr3_aa: CASSDGTGGFTEAFF
cdr3_nt: TGTGCCAGCAGTGACGGAACAGGGGGCTTTACTGAAGCTTTCTTT
d_call: TRBD1
cdr3_length: 15
v_call: TRBV6-4
j_call: TRBJ1-1
clone_size: -

cdr3_aa: CATSDTRGSGETQYF
cdr3_nt: TGTGCCACCAGTGATACCCGGGGTAGCGGGGAGACCCAGTACTTC
d_call: TRBD2
cdr3_length: 15
v_call: TRBV24-1
j_call: TRBJ2-5
clone_size: -